Shown below are 32 T cell receptor beta chains from a single sample sequenced in a study of OX40 agonist ivuxolimab in advanced cancers. Profiled with immunoSEQ multiplex PCR; TCRdb holds only in-frame clones, not every one. The sample contains around 76,000 clones, around 80% of which appear only once. The input for sequencing was CD4+ or CD8+ T cells sorted from blood, taken in a trial of the OX40 agonist ivuxolimab. The receptor set was obtained from an adult with an advanced solid tumor such as melanoma, head and neck, liver or kidney cancer.

The table lists this clone with a count of one. This sequence joins TRBV28 and TRBJ1-1; a possible D gene is TRBD1 (6 bases). This CDR3 region has 15 residues. V lost 2 bases and J lost 5, with 15 bases in between. From germline, CDR1 is MDHEN and CDR2 SYDVKM. The CDR3 loop reads CASSLNGGQRTEAFF. The CDR3 DNA follows: TGTGCCAGCAGTTTAAACGGGGGGCAGAGGACTGAAGCTTTCTTT.

The chain is built from TRBV7-6 and TRBJ2-1; D is undetermined. The V and J ends lost 1 base and 5 bases respectively, with 9 bases between them. Germline V lookup: CDR1 SGHVS, CDR2 FNYEAQ. The CDR3 runs 14 residues. The CDR3 spells CASSLGQANNEQFF. CDR3 sequence (DNA): TGTGCCAGCAGCTTAGGCCAGGCAAACAATGAGCAGTTCTTC.

The chain is built from TRBV2 and TRBJ2-7; 8 bases are shared with TRBD1. Germline V gene data show CDR1 as SNHLY and CDR2 as FYNNEI. Trimming cost V 4 bases and J 5 bases; bases outside gene matches: 13. The CDR3 runs to 16 residues. CDR3 sequence (DNA): TGTGCCAGCAGTGTTATCGCCGGGGTCAGGGGGCACGAGCAGTACTTC. Encoded protein: CASSVIAGVRGHEQYF.

A word on this clone: This same CDR3 is encoded by further DNA sequences in the sample. This chain uses TRBV7-9 with TRBJ1-2; TRBD1 is a possible D gene (5 bases). The CDR3 is 13 amino acids. The V gene's germline CDR1 is SEHNR and CDR2 FQNEAQ (reference sequence). Trimming removed 5 bases from V and 7 bases from J, with 14 bases in between. The CDR3 is CASSPSGPLGYTF. The CDR3 nucleotides read TGTGCCAGCAGCCCCTCGGGACCCCTTGGCTACACCTTC.

The J gene is TRBJ2-1, the V gene TRBV2; TRBD2 matches at 10 bases. Trimming at V came to 6 bases and at J to 6 bases, leaving 8 bases not matched to a gene. The CDR3 sequence is 15 residues long. Germline lookup yields CDR1 SNHLY and CDR2 FYNNEI. In nucleotides, the CDR3 is TGTGCCAGCAGGCCGGCTAGCGGGGGACCCAATGAGCAGTTCTTC. Translating it yields CASRPASGGPNEQFF.

This chain links TRBV2 with TRBJ1-2; possible D gene TRBD1, 5 bases. This CDR3 has 11 residues. V was shortened by 8 bases and J by 8 bases, with 12 bases between the two germline ends. Germline CDR1 SNHLY, CDR2 FYNNEI. CDR3 DNA sequence: TGTGCCAGCGCGGGGCCGAGGGGCTACACCTTC. This codes for CASAGPRGYTF.

The chain links TRBV9 to TRBJ2-5; D is perhaps TRBD2 (7 bases). TRBJ2-7 matches the DNA end more closely, so the J call is doubtful. Germline V lookup: CDR1 SGDLS, CDR2 YYNGEE. The CDR3 runs to 15 residues. The CDR3: CASSVADSAGAEQYF. Here the CDR3 DNA reads TGTGCCAGCAGCGTAGCAGACTCTGCGGGGGCCGAGCAGTACTTC.

This clone appeared a single time. The chain carries TRBV10-2 and TRBJ2-7; no definite D call. The CDR3 covers 11 residues. Germline CDR1 reads WSHSY; CDR2 reads SAAADI. With 5 bases removed from V and 4 bases from J, the gap between germline ends came to 6 bases. CDR3 sequence: CASSIQYEQYF. The CDR3 DNA reads as TGCGCCAGCAGTATCCAGTACGAGCAGTACTTC.

The chain employs TRBV15 and TRBJ1-1, with D possibly TRBD1 on 6 matching bases. The V end was cut by 3 bases, the J end by 1 base, with 12 bases between. Germline V CDR1 and CDR2: LNHNV, YYDKDF (reference sequence). The CDR3 spans 15 residues. This chain's CDR3 is CATSRQTGKNTEAFF. The DNA of the CDR3 is TGTGCCACCAGCAGGCAAACAGGGAAGAACACTGAAGCTTTCTTT.

There are a few counts of this clone. This chain connects TRBV7-8 to TRBJ2-7; D uncertain. With 2 bases removed from V and 6 bases from J, the gap between germline ends came to 14 bases. The V gene's germline CDR1 is SGHVS and CDR2 FQNEAQ. The CDR3 has 14 amino acids. CDR3 nucleotides: TGTGCCAGCAGCTTACTCCGGCTAATGGCCGAGCAGTACTTC. This translates into CASSLLRLMAEQYF.

This clone came up a few times. A read error may account for a junction end that differs from germline. The chain couples TRBV10-2 to TRBJ1-1; no clear D gene. The CDR3 is 13 amino acids. Germline-derived CDR1 and CDR2 are WSHSY and SAAADI. CDR3 nucleotide sequence: TGCGCCAGCAGGAAGGACGGCAACAGTGAAGCTTTCTTT. The encoded protein is CASRKDGNSEAFF.

Comment on this clone: At one of its ends the junction is not consistent with the germline gene, which may arise from a read error. The V gene is TRBV9, the J gene TRBJ1-2; 9 bases agree with TRBD1. The CDR3 covers 21 residues. Germline-derived CDR1 and CDR2 are SGDLS and YYNGEE. CDR3 region: CASSVGGQGSGYVMLGYGHTF. CDR3 sequence (DNA): TGTGCCAGCAGCGTAGGTGGACAGGGGTCGGGGTACGTCATGCTAGGCTATGGCCACACCTTC.

The chain couples TRBV7-2 to TRBJ1-1; 9 nucleotides agree with TRBD1. V trimming: 5 bases; J trimming: 6 bases; junction bases outside the gene matches: 7. Looked up from germline, CDR1 is SGHTA and CDR2 is FQGNSA. The CDR3 consists of 14 residues. The CDR3 sequence is CASSRYTGGSEAFF. The CDR3 DNA sequence: TGTGCCAGCAGCCGATATACAGGGGGCTCTGAAGCTTTCTTT. The variable domain in full, completed from reference TRBV7-2 and TRBJ1-1, reads GAGVSQSPSNKVTEKGKDVELRCDPISGHTALYWYRQSLGQGLEFLIYFQGNSAPDKSGLPSDRFSAERTGGSVSTLTIQRTQQEDSAVYLCASSRYTGGSEAFFGQGTRLTVV.

This clone was observed a handful of times. J is TRBJ1-5 and V is TRBV6-1; possible D gene TRBD1, 6 bases. This CDR3 region has 14 residues. Trimming removed 5 bases at V and 6 bases at J, with 14 bases between. CDR1 is MNHNS, CDR2 SASEGT, per germline. This chain's CDR3 is CASSILGGPQPQHF. For the CDR3, the DNA is TGTGCCAGCAGTATCCTAGGGGGGCCTCAGCCCCAGCATTTT.

The chain couples TRBV21-1 to TRBJ1-2; the table names TRBD1, a call not compared with the DNA. TRBV21-1 corresponds to a pseudogene. The CDR3 loop spans 16 amino acids. The CDR3 spells CASSPPDRVCVYGYTF. The CDR3 DNA is TGTGCCAGCAGCCCCCCCGACAGGGTGTGCGTCTATGGCTACACCTTC.

This chain links TRBV21-1 with TRBJ2-7; TRBD2 is taken as the D call from the table, unchecked against the DNA. TRBV21-1 is listed as a pseudogene. The CDR3 extends over 20 amino acids. Here the CDR3 DNA reads TGTGCCAGCAGCGGAGCGGGACTAGCGGGAGGGATAGAGGTGAGCTACGAGCAGTACTTC. Translation: CASSGAGLAGGIEVSYEQYF.

J is TRBJ1-3 and V is TRBV13; the D is unclear. V lost 6 bases and J lost 2, with 5 bases in between. The CDR3 length is 12 residues. Germline CDR1 and CDR2: PRHDT and FYEKMQ (reference sequence). The CDR3 nucleotides read TGTGCCAGCAGGACACCTGGAAACACCATATATTTT. It yields the protein CASRTPGNTIYF.

The J gene is TRBJ2-3, the V gene TRBV9; D may match TRBD1 or TRBD2 (6 bases each). Trimming shortened V by 1 base and J by 1 base, and 10 bases separated the two germline ends. CDR3 length: 15 residues. The germline V gene encodes CDR1 SGDLS and CDR2 YYNGEE. CDR3 nucleotide sequence: TGTGCCAGCAGCGTACAGGAGGGGGGCACAGATACGCAGTATTTT. It is translated as CASSVQEGGTDTQYF.

The chain combines TRBV29-1 with TRBJ1-2, with D maybe TRBD1 (6 bases). The CDR3 is 13 amino acids. Trimming removed 4 bases from V and 1 base from J, with 10 bases in between. Germline V gives CDR1 SQVTM, CDR2 ANQGSEA. Here the CDR3 reads CSVGTDLNYGYTF. The CDR3, as DNA: TGCAGCGTTGGGACAGACCTTAACTATGGCTACACCTTC.

V usage is TRBV18 and J usage is TRBJ1-5; the match to TRBD1 covers 8 bases. This CDR3 contains 16 residues. Germline V CDR1 and CDR2: KGHSH, LQKENI. V was clipped by 0 bases and J by 4 bases; unmatched bases: 5. DNA for the CDR3: TGTGCCAGCTCACCACCGACAGGGGAGAGAAATCAGCCCCAGCATTTT. Amino acids: CASSPPTGERNQPQHF.

The chain carries TRBV28 and TRBJ2-7; D gene ambiguous. CDR3 length equals 13 residues. Trimming removed 2 bases at V and 7 bases at J, with 12 bases between. CDR1 MDHEN and CDR2 SYDVKM come from the germline V gene. The chain's CDR3 is CASSLPSFGEQYF. The CDR3, as DNA: TGTGCCAGCAGTTTACCCTCCTTCGGGGAGCAGTACTTC. The whole variable domain, filled in from reference TRBV28 and TRBJ2-7, reads DVKVTQSSRYLVKRTGEKVFLECVQDMDHENMFWYRQDPGLGLRLIYFSYDVKMKEKGDIPEGYSVSREKKERFSLILESASTNQTSMYLCASSLPSFGEQYFGPGTRLTVT.

This rearrangement joins TRBV11-3 to TRBJ2-1; 12 positions agree with TRBD1. V shed 5 bases and J 7 bases; nucleotides not matched to a gene: 15. There are 18 residues in the CDR3. Germline V gives CDR1 SGHNT, CDR2 YENEEA. Here the CDR3 DNA reads TGTGCCAGCAGCCGTGGGGCGGGACAGGGGGCGCTTAGTAATGAGCAGTTCTTC. It is translated as CASSRGAGQGALSNEQFF.

The rearrangement uses TRBV4-2 and TRBJ2-1; TRBD1 matches 9 bases. Germline V CDR1 and CDR2: LGHNA, YNFKEQ. The CDR3 spans 17 residues. Trimming took 1 base from V and 0 from J; bases not matched to a gene: 4. DNA of the CDR3: TGTGCCAGCAGCCAAGTACAGGGGGCGGCCTCCTACAATGAGCAGTTCTTC. The encoded protein is CASSQVQGAASYNEQFF.

The rearrangement joins TRBV10-3 to TRBJ2-7; 10 bases agree with TRBD2. Germline V gene lookup returns CDR1 ENHRY and CDR2 SYGVKD. Trimming removed 0 bases from V and 9 bases from J; junction bases left unmatched: 17. The CDR3 is made up of 18 amino acids. The chain's CDR3 is CAISESAYGTSAPSVQYF. The CDR3, as DNA: TGTGCCATCAGTGAGTCAGCATACGGGACTAGCGCGCCCTCGGTGCAGTACTTC.

The chain recombines TRBV28 with TRBJ1-2; tentative D call: TRBD1 (6 bases). The germline gives CDR1 MDHEN, CDR2 SYDVKM. CDR3 size: 13 residues. V lost 3 bases and J lost 4, with 9 bases in between. CDR3 DNA sequence: TGTGCCAGCAGTTTGCCGGGGGCCTATGGCTACACCTTC. Amino acid sequence: CASSLPGAYGYTF.

V and J are TRBV6-5 and TRBJ2-2, with 8 bases matching TRBD2. This CDR3 is 16 amino acids long. Germline V CDR1 and CDR2: MNHEY, SVGAGI. V dropped 2 bases and J dropped 6; count of bases not matched to a gene: 8. Here the CDR3 reads CASSYRRAGVPGELFF. CDR3 coding DNA: TGTGCCAGCAGTTACCGCCGAGCGGGAGTACCCGGGGAGCTGTTTTTT.

The rearrangement links TRBV10-1 to TRBJ2-1; 7 positions match TRBD2. The CDR3 runs 13 residues. Germline-derived CDR1 and CDR2 are WNHNN and SYGVQD (reference sequence). J gave up 8 bases and V 4 bases, and 5 bases lay outside the gene matches. The CDR3 here is CASSVREVDEQFF. The CDR3 DNA reads TGCGCCAGCAGTGTACGGGAGGTGGATGAGCAGTTCTTC.

CDR3 nucleotides: TGCGCCAGCAGCTTGGCCGGGGTTAGCACAGATACGCAGTATTTT. Translating gives CASSLAGVSTDTQYF. V gene TRBV5-1 combines with J gene TRBJ2-3; tentative D call: TRBD2 (5 bases). This CDR3 has 15 residues. V lost 0 bases and J 0 bases, leaving 8 bases between the germline ends. Germline CDR1 is SGHRS and CDR2 is YFSETQ.

This clone was seen a single time. The rearrangement links TRBV2 to TRBJ2-7; D gene unclear. The CDR3 consists of 12 residues. CDR1 and CDR2 from the germline V gene are SNHLY and FYNNEI. V lost 1 base to trimming and J lost 5 bases, with 6 bases between them. CDR3 sequence (DNA): TGTGCCAGCAGTGAAGGCGGTAACGAGCAGTACTTC. As protein: CASSEGGNEQYF.

This chain uses TRBV5-1 with TRBJ1-1; D gene uncertain. The CDR3 consists of 13 residues. The germline gives CDR1 SGHRS, CDR2 YFSETQ. Trimming removed 1 base at V and 3 bases at J, with 7 bases between. CDR3 amino acids: CASSLIEDTEAFF. CDR3 nucleotide sequence: TGCGCCAGCAGCTTGATAGAGGACACTGAAGCTTTCTTT. Looking up the rest from reference TRBV5-1 and TRBJ1-1 gives the full variable domain: KAGVTQTPRYLIKTRGQQVTLSCSPISGHRSVSWYQQTPGQGLQFLFEYFSETQRNKGNFPGRFSGRQFSNSRSEMNVSTLELGDSALYLCASSLIEDTEAFFGQGTRLTVV.

The genes are TRBV2 and TRBJ1-1, with TRBD1 matching over 7 bases. CDR1 and CDR2 (germline): SNHLY, FYNNEI. CDR3 size: 11 residues. Unmatched junction bases numbered 7, after V lost 6 bases and J lost 12 bases. The CDR3 DNA reads TGTGCCAGCAGCAGACAGGGCCCCTCTTTCTTT. It encodes CASSRQGPSFF.

The V and J genes are TRBV29-1 and TRBJ2-3, with TRBD2 identical over 7 bases. The CDR3 covers 15 residues. Trimming cost V 1 base and J 2 bases; bases outside gene matches: 6. CDR1 and CDR2 from the germline V gene are SQVTM and ANQGSEA. The CDR3 is CSVEGGSGLTDTQYF. CDR3 nucleotides: TGCAGCGTTGAAGGGGGTAGCGGGCTCACAGATACGCAGTATTTT.